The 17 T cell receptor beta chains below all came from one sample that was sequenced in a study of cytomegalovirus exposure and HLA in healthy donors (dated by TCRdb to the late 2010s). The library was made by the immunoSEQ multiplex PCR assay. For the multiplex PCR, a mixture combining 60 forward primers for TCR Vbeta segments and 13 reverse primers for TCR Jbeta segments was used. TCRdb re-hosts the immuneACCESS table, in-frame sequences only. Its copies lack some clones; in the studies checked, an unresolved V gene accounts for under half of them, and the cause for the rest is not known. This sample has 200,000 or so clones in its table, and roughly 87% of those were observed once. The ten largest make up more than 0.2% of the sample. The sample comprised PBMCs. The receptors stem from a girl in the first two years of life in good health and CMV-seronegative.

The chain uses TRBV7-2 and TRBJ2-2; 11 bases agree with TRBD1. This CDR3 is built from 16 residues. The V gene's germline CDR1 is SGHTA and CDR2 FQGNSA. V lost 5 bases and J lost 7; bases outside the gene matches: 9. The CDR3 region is CASSPSDRGLSGELFF. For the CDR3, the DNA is TGTGCCAGCAGCCCTTCGGACAGGGGGCTTAGCGGGGAGCTGTTTTTT. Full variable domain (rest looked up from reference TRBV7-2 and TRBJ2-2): GAGVSQSPSNKVTEKGKDVELRCDPISGHTALYWYRQSLGQGLEFLIYFQGNSAPDKSGLPSDRFSAERTGGSVSTLTIQRTQQEDSAVYLCASSPSDRGLSGELFFGEGSRLTVL.

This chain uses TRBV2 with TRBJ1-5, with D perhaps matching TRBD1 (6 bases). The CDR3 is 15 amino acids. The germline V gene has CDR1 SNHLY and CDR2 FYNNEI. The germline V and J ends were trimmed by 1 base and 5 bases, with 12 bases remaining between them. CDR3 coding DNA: TGTGCCAGCAGTGAAGAGATTGGGGGCCATCAGCCCCAGCATTTT. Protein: CASSEEIGGHQPQHF.

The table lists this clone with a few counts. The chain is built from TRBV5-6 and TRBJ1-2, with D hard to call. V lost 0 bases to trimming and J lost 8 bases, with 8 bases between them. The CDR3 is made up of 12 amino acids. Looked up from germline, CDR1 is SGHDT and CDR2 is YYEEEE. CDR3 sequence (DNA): TGTGCCAGCAGCTTGGGGGCGGGCGGCTACACCTTC. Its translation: CASSLGAGGYTF.

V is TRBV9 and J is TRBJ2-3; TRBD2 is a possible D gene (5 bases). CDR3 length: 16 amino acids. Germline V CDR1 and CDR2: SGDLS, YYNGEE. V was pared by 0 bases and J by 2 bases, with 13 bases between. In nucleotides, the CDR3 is TGTGCCAGCAGCGTAGGAGCTAGCCCCACCACAGATACGCAGTATTTT. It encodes CASSVGASPTTDTQYF.

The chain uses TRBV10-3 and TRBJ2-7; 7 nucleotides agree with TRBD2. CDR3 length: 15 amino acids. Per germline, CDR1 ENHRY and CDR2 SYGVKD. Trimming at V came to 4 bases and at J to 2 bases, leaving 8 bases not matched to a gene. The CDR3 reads CAISAVSSGAYEQYF. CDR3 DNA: TGTGCCATCAGTGCCGTGTCTAGCGGAGCCTACGAGCAGTACTTC.

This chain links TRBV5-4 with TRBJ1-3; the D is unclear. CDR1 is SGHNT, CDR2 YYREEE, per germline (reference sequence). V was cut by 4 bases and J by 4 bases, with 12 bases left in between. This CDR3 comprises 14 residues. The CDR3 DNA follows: TGTGCCAGCAGCCGCTGGGGAGCCGGAAACACCATATATTTT. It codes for CASSRWGAGNTIYF.

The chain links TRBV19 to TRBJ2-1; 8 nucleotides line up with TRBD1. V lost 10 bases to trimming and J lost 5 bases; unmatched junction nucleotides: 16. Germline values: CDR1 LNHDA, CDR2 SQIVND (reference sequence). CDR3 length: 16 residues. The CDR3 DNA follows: TGTGCCACCACTCCCTTTGGACAGGGAAGACACAATGAGCAGTTCTTC. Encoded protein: CATTPFGQGRHNEQFF.

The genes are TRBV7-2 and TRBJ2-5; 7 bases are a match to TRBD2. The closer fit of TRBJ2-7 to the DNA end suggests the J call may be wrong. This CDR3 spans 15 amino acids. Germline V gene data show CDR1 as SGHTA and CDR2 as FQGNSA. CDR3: CASSLANTGGYEQYF. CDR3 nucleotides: TGTGCCAGCAGCTTAGCAAACACGGGGGGTTACGAGCAGTACTTC.

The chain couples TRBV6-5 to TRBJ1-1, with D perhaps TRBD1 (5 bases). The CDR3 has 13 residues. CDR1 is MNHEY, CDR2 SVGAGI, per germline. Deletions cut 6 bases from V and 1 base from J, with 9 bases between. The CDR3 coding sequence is TGTGCCAGCAGCCTAGACAGGAACACTGAAGCTTTCTTT. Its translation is CASSLDRNTEAFF.

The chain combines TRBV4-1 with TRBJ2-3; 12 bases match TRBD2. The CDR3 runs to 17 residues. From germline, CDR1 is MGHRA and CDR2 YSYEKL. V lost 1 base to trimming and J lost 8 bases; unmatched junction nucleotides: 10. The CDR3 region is CASSQGRLAGASGTQYF. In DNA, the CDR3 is TGCGCCAGCAGCCAAGGGAGACTAGCGGGGGCCTCTGGTACGCAGTATTTT.

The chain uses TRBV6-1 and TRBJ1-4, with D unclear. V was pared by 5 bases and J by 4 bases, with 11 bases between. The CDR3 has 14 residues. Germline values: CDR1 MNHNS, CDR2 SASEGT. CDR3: CASSPRADNEKLFF. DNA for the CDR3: TGTGCCAGCAGTCCCCGAGCCGATAATGAAAAACTGTTTTTT.

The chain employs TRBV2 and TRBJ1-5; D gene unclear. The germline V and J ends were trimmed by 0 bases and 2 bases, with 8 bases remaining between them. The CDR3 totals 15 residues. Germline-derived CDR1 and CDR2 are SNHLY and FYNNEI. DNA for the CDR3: TGTGCCAGCAGTGAAGCAGTCGGGGGCAATCAGCCCCAGCATTTT. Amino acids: CASSEAVGGNQPQHF.

Here the CDR3 DNA reads TGTGCCAGCAGCTTAGGCCAGCGGGAGTACGAGCAGTACTTC. Protein sequence: CASSLGQREYEQYF. V is TRBV13 and J is TRBJ2-7; 8 bases fit TRBD2. The CDR3 is 14 residues long. Germline trimming cut 0 bases from V and 4 bases from J; bases unmatched to any gene: 2. The germline V gene encodes CDR1 PRHDT and CDR2 FYEKMQ (reference sequence).

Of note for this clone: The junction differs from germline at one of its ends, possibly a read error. CDR3 in amino acids: CASSEDTTGF. Here the CDR3 DNA reads TGTGCCAGCAGTGAAGACACAACGGGTTTC. V usage is TRBV2 and J usage is TRBJ1-2; no clear D gene. Germline CDR1 is SNHLY and CDR2 is FYNNEI. The CDR3 contains 10 residues. The whole variable domain, filled in from reference TRBV2 and TRBJ1-2, reads EPEVTQTPSHQVTQMGQEVILRCVPISNHLYFYWYRQILGQKVEFLVSFYNNEISEKSEIFDDQFSVERPDGSNFTLKIRSTKLEDSAMYFCASSEDTTGFGSGTRLTVV.

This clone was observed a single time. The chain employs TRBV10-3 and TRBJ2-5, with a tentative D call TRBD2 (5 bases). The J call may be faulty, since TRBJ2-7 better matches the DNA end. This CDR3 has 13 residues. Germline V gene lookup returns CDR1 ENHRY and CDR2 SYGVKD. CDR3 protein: CAISLRDFNEQYF. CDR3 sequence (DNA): TGTGCCATCAGTCTTCGGGATTTCAACGAGCAGTACTTC.

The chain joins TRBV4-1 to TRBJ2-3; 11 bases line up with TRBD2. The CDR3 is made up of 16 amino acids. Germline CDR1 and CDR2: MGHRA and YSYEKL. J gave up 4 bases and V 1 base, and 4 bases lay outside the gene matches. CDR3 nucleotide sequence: TGCGCCAGCAGCCAAGTAGCTAGCGGGAGGTCAGATACGCAGTATTTT. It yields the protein CASSQVASGRSDTQYF.

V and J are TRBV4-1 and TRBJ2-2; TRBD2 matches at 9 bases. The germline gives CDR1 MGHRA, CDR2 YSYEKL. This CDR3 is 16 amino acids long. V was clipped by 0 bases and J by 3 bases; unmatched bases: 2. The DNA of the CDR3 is TGCGCCAGCAGCCAAGAGCGGGGGGGATACACCGGGGAGCTGTTTTTT. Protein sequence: CASSQERGGYTGELFF.